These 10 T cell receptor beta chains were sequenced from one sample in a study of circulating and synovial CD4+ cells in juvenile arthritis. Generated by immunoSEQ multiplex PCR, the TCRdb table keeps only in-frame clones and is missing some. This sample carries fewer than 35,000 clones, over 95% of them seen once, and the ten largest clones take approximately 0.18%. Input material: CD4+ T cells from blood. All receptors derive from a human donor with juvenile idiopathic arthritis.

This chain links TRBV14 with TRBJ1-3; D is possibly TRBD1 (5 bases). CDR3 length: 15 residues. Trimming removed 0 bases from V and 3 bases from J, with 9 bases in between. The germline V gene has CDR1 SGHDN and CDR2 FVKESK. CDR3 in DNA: TGTGCCAGCAGCCAAGAGGTCGGGGGTGGAAACACCATATATTTT. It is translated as CASSQEVGGGNTIYF.

For the CDR3, the DNA is TGTGCCAGCAGCTTAGAGGGACAGGGAAGCAATCAGCCCCAGCATTTT. Translation gives CASSLEGQGSNQPQHF. V gene TRBV7-2 combines with J gene TRBJ1-5; 9 nucleotides align to TRBD1. This CDR3 has 16 amino acids. The V gene end was trimmed by 1 base and the J gene end by 1 base; junction bases not matched to a gene: 2. Per the germline V gene, CDR1 is SGHTA and CDR2 is FQGNSA.

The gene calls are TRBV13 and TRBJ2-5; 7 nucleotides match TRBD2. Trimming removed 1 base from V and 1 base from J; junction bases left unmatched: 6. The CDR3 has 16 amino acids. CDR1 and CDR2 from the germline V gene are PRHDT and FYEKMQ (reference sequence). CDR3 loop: CASSLVTGGPQETQYF. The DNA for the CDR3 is TGTGCCAGCAGCTTAGTAACGGGAGGTCCCCAAGAGACCCAGTACTTC.

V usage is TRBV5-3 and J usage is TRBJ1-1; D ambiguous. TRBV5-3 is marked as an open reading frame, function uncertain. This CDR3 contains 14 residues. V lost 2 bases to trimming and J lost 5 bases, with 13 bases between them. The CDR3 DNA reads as TGTGCCAGAAGCTTCTGGGCAGGCGGGACTGAAGCTTTCTTT. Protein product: CARSFWAGGTEAFF.

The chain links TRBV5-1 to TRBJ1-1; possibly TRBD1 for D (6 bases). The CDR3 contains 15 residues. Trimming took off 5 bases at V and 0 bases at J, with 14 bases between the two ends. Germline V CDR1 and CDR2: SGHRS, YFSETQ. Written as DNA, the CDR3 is TGCGCCAGCAGAGACCTGGGGGCCATGAACACTGAAGCTTTCTTT. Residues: CASRDLGAMNTEAFF. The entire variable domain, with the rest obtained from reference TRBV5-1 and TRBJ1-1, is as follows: KAGVTQTPRYLIKTRGQQVTLSCSPISGHRSVSWYQQTPGQGLQFLFEYFSETQRNKGNFPGRFSGRQFSNSRSEMNVSTLELGDSALYLCASRDLGAMNTEAFFGQGTRLTVV.

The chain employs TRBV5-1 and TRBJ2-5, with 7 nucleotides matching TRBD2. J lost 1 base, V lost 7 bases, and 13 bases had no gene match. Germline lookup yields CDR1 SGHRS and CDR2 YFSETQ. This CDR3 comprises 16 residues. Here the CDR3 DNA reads TGCGCCAGCGCACCCCGGGCTAGCGGAGCCCAAGAGACCCAGTACTTC. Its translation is CASAPRASGAQETQYF. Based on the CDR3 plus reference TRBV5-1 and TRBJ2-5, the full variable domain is KAGVTQTPRYLIKTRGQQVTLSCSPISGHRSVSWYQQTPGQGLQFLFEYFSETQRNKGNFPGRFSGRQFSNSRSEMNVSTLELGDSALYLCASAPRASGAQETQYFGPGTRLLVL.

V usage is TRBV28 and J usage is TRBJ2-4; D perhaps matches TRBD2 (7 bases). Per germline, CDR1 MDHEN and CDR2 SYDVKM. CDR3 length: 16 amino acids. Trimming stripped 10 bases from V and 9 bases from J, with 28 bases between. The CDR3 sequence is CATLRLGGGPTGIQYF. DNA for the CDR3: TGTGCCACCCTAAGGTTAGGGGGGGGCCCCACAGGCATTCAGTACTTC.

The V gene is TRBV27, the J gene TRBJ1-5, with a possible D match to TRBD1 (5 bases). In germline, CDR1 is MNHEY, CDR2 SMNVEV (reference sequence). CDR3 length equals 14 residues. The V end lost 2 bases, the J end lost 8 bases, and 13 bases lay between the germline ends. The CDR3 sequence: CASSLSWRGEPQHF. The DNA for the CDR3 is TGTGCCAGCAGTTTAAGTTGGCGGGGGGAGCCCCAGCATTTT.

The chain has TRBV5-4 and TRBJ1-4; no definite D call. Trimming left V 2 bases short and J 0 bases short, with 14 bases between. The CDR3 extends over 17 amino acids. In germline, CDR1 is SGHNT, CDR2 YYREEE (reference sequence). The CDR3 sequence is CASSLAVGGPTNEKLFF. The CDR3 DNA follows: TGTGCCAGCAGCTTAGCTGTTGGAGGGCCAACTAATGAAAAACTGTTTTTT.

CDR3 DNA: TGTGCCAGTTCCACAGAGAACGGTCAGCCCCAGCATTTT. This translates into CASSTENGQPQHF. The chain is built from TRBV19 and TRBJ1-5; D is ambiguous. CDR1 and CDR2 from the germline V gene are LNHDA and SQIVND (reference sequence). The ends were cut back, 8 bases at V and 6 bases at J, with 14 bases in the middle. The CDR3 has 13 residues.